The 15 T cell receptor beta chains in this list originate from one sample, sequenced in a study of immune characteristics of hereditary and idiopathic chronic pancreatitis. Method: immunoSEQ multiplex PCR; TCRdb's copy keeps in-frame clones and lacks some. The table has approximately 9,400 clones, about 76% seen once. The pancreas tissue came from patients undergoing total pancreatectomy with islet autotransplantation. The sample taken for sequencing was pancreas tissue with idiopathic chronic pancreatitis. These receptor sequences come from a human donor with chronic pancreatitis.

The V gene is TRBV2, the J gene TRBJ2-6; D might be TRBD2 (5 bases). V lost 2 bases, J lost 3 bases, and 14 bases lay in between. The V gene's germline CDR1 is SNHLY and CDR2 FYNNEI. The CDR3 length is 17 residues. The CDR3 sequence: CASSESRAGYGANVLTF. CDR3 DNA sequence: TGTGCCAGCAGTGAATCGAGGGCAGGATATGGGGCCAACGTCCTGACTTTC.

The chain recombines TRBV4-1 with TRBJ1-5; D gene uncertain. CDR3 size: 18 residues. Germline-derived CDR1 and CDR2 are MGHRA and YSYEKL. V lost 0 bases and J lost 2, with 17 bases in between. In DNA, the CDR3 is TGCGCCAGCAGCCAAGATTATGGCCGGACCTTCGGCAATCAGCCCCAGCATTTT. Amino acid sequence: CASSQDYGRTFGNQPQHF.

The V call is TRBV18, the J call TRBJ2-7; 7 bases fit TRBD2. The CDR3 is 16 amino acids. Trimming removed 5 bases from V and 7 bases from J; junction bases left unmatched: 17. Looked up from germline, CDR1 is KGHSH and CDR2 is LQKENI. The CDR3 sequence is CASSGGGLEVVQEQYV. In DNA, the CDR3 is TGTGCCAGCTCAGGGGGGGGATTGGAAGTCGTTCAGGAGCAGTACGTC.

The genes are TRBV6-5 and TRBJ1-2, with D tentatively TRBD1 (6 bases). CDR1 is MNHEY, CDR2 SVGAGI, per germline. The CDR3 loop spans 14 amino acids. V dropped 7 bases and J dropped 7 bases, with 19 bases sitting between them. In nucleotides, the CDR3 is TGTGCCAGCACTGTTACAGGGACGGGGACTGGCTACACCTTC. It yields the protein CASTVTGTGTGYTF.

V gene TRBV2 combines with J gene TRBJ2-7; TRBD1 matches at 10 bases. Germline V gene data show CDR1 as SNHLY and CDR2 as FYNNEI. V gave up 6 bases and J gave up 0 bases; unmatched junction bases: 11. This CDR3 is 17 amino acids long. CDR3 sequence reads: CASSRDRGVQSSYEQYV. DNA of the CDR3: TGTGCCAGCAGCCGGGACAGGGGAGTCCAAAGCTCCTACGAGCAGTACGTC.

V is TRBV28 and J is TRBJ1-6; 8 bases map to TRBD1. The CDR3 contains 15 residues. Germline CDR1 and CDR2: MDHEN and SYDVKM. V lost 6 bases and J lost 9; bases outside the gene matches: 10. Written as DNA, the CDR3 is TGTGCCAGCAGCTCTCCGGCAGGGGGCGGTTCACCCCTCCACTTT. Amino acid sequence: CASSSPAGGGSPLHF.

The rearrangement uses TRBV3-1 (or the pseudogene TRBV3-2) and TRBJ2-6, with D possibly TRBD1 on 6 matching bases. This CDR3 has 16 residues. Germline loops: CDR1 LGHDT, CDR2 YNNKEL (reference sequence). The ends were cut back, 7 bases at V and 0 bases at J, with 13 bases in the middle. CDR3: CASTPTGGSGANVLTF. The CDR3 bases are TGTGCCAGCACCCCGACAGGTGGCTCTGGGGCCAACGTCCTGACTTTC.

The chain links TRBV15 to TRBJ1-1, with 9 bases matching TRBD1. V lost 1 base, J lost 6 bases, and 9 bases stayed unmatched. CDR1 is LNHNV, CDR2 YYDKDF, per germline (reference sequence). This CDR3 region has 16 residues. The CDR3 DNA sequence: TGTGCCACCAGCAGAGTACCGGGACAGGGATTGCCTGAAGCTTTCTTT. Encoded protein: CATSRVPGQGLPEAFF.

This sequence joins TRBV5-6 and TRBJ1-3; D gene unclear. The CDR3 contains 15 residues. The V gene lost 0 bases and the J gene lost 1 base, with 8 bases spanning the gap. Looked up from germline, CDR1 is SGHDT and CDR2 is YYEEEE. The CDR3: CASSLVVPSGNTIYF. The CDR3, as DNA: TGTGCCAGCAGCTTGGTTGTCCCATCTGGAAACACCATATATTTT.

This clone was counted a few times. The chain joins TRBV5-1 to TRBJ1-4; D is possibly TRBD1 (6 bases). The germline V gene encodes CDR1 SGHRS and CDR2 YFSETQ. The CDR3 contains 14 residues. V dropped 3 bases and J dropped 4 bases, with 10 bases sitting between them. CDR3: CASSSGQINEKLFF. The CDR3 region has the DNA TGCGCCAGCAGCTCCGGACAGATTAATGAAAAACTGTTTTTT.

The genes are TRBV7-9 and TRBJ1-2, with TRBD1 matching over 8 bases. Germline CDR1 and CDR2: SEHNR and FQNEAQ (reference sequence). CDR3 length: 12 amino acids. The V and J ends lost 5 bases and 8 bases, in that order; junction bases with no gene match: 4. CDR3 in DNA: TGTGCCAGCAGCGACAGGGGAGGGGGCTACACCTTC. Its translation is CASSDRGGGYTF.

This chain links TRBV6-4 with TRBJ1-2; D unresolved. V was clipped by 2 bases and J by 5 bases, with 12 bases between them. Germline V lookup: CDR1 MRHNA, CDR2 SNTAGT. The CDR3 is made up of 14 amino acids. The CDR3 protein is CASSDLADGYGYTF. Written as DNA, the CDR3 is TGTGCCAGCAGTGACCTGGCGGACGGATATGGCTACACCTTC.

The chain couples TRBV4-3 to TRBJ1-1; TRBD1 matches at 7 bases. This CDR3 has 15 residues. CDR1 and CDR2 (germline): LGHNA, YSLEER. J gave up 3 bases and V 3 bases, and 7 bases lay outside the gene matches. CDR3: CASSQSTGSDTEAFF. In DNA, the CDR3 is TGCGCCAGCAGCCAGTCGACAGGGTCGGACACTGAAGCTTTCTTT.

The rearrangement links TRBV9 to TRBJ2-5, with D possibly being TRBD2 (5 bases). CDR1 is SGDLS, CDR2 YYNGEE, per germline. The V end lost 0 bases, the J end lost 5 bases, and 11 bases lay between the germline ends. The CDR3 runs 14 residues. The CDR3 spells CASSVGVAGETQYF. In nucleotides, the CDR3 is TGTGCCAGCAGCGTAGGAGTGGCGGGTGAGACCCAGTACTTC.

A few counts support this clone. This sequence joins TRBV7-6 and TRBJ2-3; no definite D call. CDR1 SGHVS and CDR2 FNYEAQ come from the germline V gene. The CDR3 length is 15 residues. Trimming removed 2 bases from V and 2 bases from J, with 11 bases in between. The CDR3 bases are TGTGCCAGCAGCTTAAGCAGAGTTTACACAGATACGCAGTATTTT. It specifies CASSLSRVYTDTQYF.